This entry concerns a single T cell receptor beta chain. A much larger clone lies a single base off, so this may be a read error. Without the conserved terminal phenylalanine or tryptophan, this CDR3 likely stems from a read error. TCRdb processed the PCR reads anew with MiXCR; each CDR3 protein has one entry. The table shows about 630,000 distinct CDR3 sequences, with over 25% occurring only once. These data originate in a study of molecular identifiers for immune sequencing clone quantification. The CDR3 loop spans 14 amino acids. V lost 3 bases and J 1 base, leaving 11 bases between the germline ends. Germline assignment: CDR1 DFQATT and CDR2 SNEGSKA (reference sequence).

This rearrangement joins TRBV20-1 to TRBJ2-3; no clear D gene. The receptor comes from a human donor in good health. Some libraries in this study had Jurkat cell RNA spiked in. Specimen: naive CD8+ T cells from blood, with Jurkat cell RNA spiked in. Subset denoted: FACS-sorted CD8+CD4-CCR7+CD45RA+ naive T cells. The CDR3 loop reads CSARLPAGTDTQYS. CDR3 DNA sequence: TGCAGTGCTAGGCTACCGGCGGGCACAGATACGCAGTATTCT.